This T cell receptor beta chain came from a study of T cell changes during pregnancy in multiple sclerosis. Profiled with immunoSEQ multiplex PCR; TCRdb holds only in-frame clones, not every one. The sample consists of tens of thousands of clones, about 95% of them appearing once. Per germline, CDR1 SGHRS and CDR2 YFSETQ. The CDR3 loop spans 15 amino acids. V lost 5 bases to trimming and J lost 5 bases; unmatched junction nucleotides: 12. The receptor comes from a female donor with multiple sclerosis, enrolled in a pregnancy study. The rearrangement links TRBV5-1 to TRBJ2-5; the match to TRBD1 covers 7 bases. This specimen was peripheral blood, taken in the third trimester of pregnancy. The CDR3 region is CASRIPGQPRETQYF. CDR3 sequence (DNA): TGCGCCAGCAGGATTCCGGGACAGCCTAGGGAGACCCAGTACTTC.